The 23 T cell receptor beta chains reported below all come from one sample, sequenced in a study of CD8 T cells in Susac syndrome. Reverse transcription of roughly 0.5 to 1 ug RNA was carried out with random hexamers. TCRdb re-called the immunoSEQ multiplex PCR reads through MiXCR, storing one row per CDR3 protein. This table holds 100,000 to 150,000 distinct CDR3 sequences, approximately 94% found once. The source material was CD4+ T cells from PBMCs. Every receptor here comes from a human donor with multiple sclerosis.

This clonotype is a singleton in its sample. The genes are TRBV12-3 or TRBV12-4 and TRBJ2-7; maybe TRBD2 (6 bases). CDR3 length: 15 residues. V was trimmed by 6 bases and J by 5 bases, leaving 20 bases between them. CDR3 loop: CASRAEGRRRNEQYF. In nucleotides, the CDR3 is TGTGCCAGCAGGGCGGAGGGACGGCGCCGAAACGAGCAGTACTTC.

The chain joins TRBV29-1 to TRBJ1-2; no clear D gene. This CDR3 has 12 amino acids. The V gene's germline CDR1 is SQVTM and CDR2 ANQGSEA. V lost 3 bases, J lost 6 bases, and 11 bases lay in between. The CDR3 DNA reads TGCAGCGTTGATAACACCCTGAATGGCTACACCTTC. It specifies CSVDNTLNGYTF.

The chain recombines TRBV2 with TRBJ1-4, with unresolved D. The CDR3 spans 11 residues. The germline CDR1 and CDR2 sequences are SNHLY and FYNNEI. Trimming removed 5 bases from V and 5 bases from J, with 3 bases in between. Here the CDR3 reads CASSPNEKLFF. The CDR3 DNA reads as TGTGCCAGCAGTCCGAATGAAAAACTGTTTTTT.

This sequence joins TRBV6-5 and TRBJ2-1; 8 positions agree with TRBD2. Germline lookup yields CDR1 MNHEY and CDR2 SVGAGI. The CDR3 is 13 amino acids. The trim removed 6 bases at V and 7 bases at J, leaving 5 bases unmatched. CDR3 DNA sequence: TGTGCCAGCAGACCAGCGGGAGTTAATGAGCAGTTCTTC. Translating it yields CASRPAGVNEQFF.

This CDR3 is CASSLAAETQYF. In DNA form, the CDR3 reads TGTGCCAGCAGCTTAGCTGCGGAGACCCAGTACTTC. The rearrangement uses TRBV7-2 and TRBJ2-5; D is uncertain. The CDR3 is 12 amino acids. The germline gives CDR1 SGHTA, CDR2 FQGNSA. V was clipped by 0 bases and J by 5 bases, with 4 bases between them.

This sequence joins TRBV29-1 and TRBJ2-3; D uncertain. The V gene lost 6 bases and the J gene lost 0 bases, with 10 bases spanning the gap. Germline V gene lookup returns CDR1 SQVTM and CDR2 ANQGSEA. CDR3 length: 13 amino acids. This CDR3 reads CSVRTASTDTQYF. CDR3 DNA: TGCAGCGTCCGGACGGCCAGCACAGATACGCAGTATTTT.

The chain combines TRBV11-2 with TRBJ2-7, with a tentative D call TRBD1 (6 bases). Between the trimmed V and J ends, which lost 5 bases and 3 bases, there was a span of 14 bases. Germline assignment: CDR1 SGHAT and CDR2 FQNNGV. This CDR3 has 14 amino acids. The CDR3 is CASSPIRQVYEQYF. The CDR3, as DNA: TGTGCCAGCAGCCCGATCCGACAGGTCTACGAGCAGTACTTC.

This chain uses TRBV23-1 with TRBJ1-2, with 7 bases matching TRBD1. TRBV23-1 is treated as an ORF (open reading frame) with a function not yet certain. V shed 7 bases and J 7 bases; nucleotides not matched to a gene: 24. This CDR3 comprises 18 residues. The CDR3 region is CASNSEGTEYLLWCGYTF. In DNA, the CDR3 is TGCGCCAGCAATTCAGAGGGGACAGAGTACCTACTATGGTGTGGCTACACCTTC.

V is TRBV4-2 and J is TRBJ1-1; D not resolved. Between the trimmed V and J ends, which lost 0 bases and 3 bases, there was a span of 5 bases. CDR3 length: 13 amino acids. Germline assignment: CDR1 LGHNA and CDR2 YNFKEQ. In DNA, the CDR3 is TGTGCCAGCAGCCAAGATGCGGACACTGAAGCTTTCTTT. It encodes CASSQDADTEAFF.

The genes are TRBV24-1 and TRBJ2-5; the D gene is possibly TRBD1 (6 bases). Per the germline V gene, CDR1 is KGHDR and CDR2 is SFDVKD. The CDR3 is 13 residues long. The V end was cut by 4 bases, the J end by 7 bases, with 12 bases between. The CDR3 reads CATSEAGARTQYF. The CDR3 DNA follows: TGTGCCACCAGTGAAGCAGGGGCCCGGACCCAGTACTTC.

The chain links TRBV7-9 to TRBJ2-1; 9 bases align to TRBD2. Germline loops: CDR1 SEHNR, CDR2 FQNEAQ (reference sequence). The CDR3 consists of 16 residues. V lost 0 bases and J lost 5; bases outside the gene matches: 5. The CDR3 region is CASSLAVIAGDNEQFF. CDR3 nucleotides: TGTGCCAGCAGCTTAGCGGTGATAGCGGGGGACAATGAGCAGTTCTTC.

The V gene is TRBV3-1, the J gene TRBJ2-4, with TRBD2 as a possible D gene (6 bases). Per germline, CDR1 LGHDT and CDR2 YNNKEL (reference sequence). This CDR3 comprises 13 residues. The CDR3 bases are TGTCCCCAGGAGGGATTAGCCAAAAACATTCAGTACTTC. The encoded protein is CPQEGLAKNIQYF.

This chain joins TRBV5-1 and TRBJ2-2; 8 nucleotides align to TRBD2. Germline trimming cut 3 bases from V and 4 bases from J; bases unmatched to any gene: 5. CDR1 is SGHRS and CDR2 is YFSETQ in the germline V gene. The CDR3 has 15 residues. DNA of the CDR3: TGCGCCAGCAGCTCCGGGGGGGCCGGCACCGGGGAGCTGTTTTTT. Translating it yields CASSSGGAGTGELFF.

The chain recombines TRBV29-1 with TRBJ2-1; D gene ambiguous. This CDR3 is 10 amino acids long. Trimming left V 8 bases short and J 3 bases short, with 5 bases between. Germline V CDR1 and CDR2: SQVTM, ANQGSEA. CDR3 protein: CSTDYNEQFF. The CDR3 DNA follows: TGCAGCACGGACTACAATGAGCAGTTCTTC.

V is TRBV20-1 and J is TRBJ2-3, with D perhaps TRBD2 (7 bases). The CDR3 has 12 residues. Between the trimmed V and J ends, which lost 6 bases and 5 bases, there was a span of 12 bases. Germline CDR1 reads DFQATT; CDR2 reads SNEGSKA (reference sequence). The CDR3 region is CSAPGGQDTQYF. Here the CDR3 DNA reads TGCAGTGCCCCGGGGGGCCAAGATACGCAGTATTTT.

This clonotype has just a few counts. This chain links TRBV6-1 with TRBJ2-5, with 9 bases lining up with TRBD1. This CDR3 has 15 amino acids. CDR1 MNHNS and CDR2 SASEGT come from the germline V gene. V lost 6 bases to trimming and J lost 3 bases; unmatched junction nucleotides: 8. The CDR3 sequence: CASRRPGQGKETQYF. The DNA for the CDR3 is TGTGCCAGCAGAAGACCGGGACAGGGAAAAGAGACCCAGTACTTC.

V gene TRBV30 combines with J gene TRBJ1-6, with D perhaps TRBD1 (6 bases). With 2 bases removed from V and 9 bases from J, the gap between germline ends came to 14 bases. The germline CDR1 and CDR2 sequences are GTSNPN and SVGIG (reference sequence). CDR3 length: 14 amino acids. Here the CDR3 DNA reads TGTGCCTGGAGTTTCCGGGACATAAGTTCACCCCTCCACTTT. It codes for CAWSFRDISSPLHF.

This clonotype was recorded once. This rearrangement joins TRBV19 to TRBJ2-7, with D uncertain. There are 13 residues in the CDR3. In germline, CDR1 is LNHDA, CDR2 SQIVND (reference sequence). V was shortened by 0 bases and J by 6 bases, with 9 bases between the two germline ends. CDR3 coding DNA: TGTGCCAGTAGTATAGATAGGCGTTCCGAGCAGTACTTC. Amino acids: CASSIDRRSEQYF.

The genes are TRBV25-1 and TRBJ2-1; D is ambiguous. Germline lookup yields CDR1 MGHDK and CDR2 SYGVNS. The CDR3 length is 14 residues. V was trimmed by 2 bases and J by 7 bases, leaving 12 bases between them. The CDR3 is CASSERVWPNEQFF. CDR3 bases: TGTGCCAGCAGTGAAAGAGTTTGGCCGAATGAGCAGTTCTTC.

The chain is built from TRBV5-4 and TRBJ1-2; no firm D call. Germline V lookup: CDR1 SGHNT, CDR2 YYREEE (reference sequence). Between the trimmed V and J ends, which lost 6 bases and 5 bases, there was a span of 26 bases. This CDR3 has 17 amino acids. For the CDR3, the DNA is TGTGCCAGCAACATTGGGTCCGGTTCAGCTAGGGAATATGGCTACACCTTC. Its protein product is CASNIGSGSAREYGYTF.

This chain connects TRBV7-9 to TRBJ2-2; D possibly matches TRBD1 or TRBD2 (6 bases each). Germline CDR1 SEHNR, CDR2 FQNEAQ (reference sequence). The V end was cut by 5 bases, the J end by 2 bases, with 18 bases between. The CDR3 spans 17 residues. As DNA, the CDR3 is TGTGCCAGCAGCGACGACTGGGGGGCGCGAAACACCGGGGAGCTGTTTTTT. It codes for CASSDDWGARNTGELFF.

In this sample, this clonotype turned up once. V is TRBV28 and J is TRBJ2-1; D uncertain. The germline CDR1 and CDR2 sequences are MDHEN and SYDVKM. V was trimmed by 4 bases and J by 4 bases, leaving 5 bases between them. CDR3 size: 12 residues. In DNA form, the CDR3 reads TGTGCCAGCAGTTCTGCTTACAATGAGCAGTTCTTC. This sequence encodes CASSSAYNEQFF.

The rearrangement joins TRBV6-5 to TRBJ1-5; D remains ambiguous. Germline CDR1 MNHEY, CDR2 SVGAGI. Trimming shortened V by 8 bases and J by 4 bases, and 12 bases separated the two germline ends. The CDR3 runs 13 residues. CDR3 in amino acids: CASQARENQPQHF. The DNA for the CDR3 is TGTGCCAGCCAGGCCCGAGAAAATCAGCCCCAGCATTTT.